One sample yielded the 21 T cell receptor beta chains listed below, sequenced in a study of T cell responses to AZD1222 COVID-19 vaccine. Using immunoSEQ multiplex PCR, the repertoire was profiled, and TCRdb retains in-frame clones only, with some absent. The table has about 120,000 clones, 90% seen once; the top ten hold 6.9%. Source: peripheral blood, taken on day 0 of AZD1222 vaccination. Source of these receptors: an adult in good health.

The V call is TRBV5-5, the J call TRBJ2-7; D is undetermined. Germline CDR1 SGHKS, CDR2 YYEKEE (reference sequence). With 6 bases removed from V and 6 bases from J, the gap between germline ends came to 10 bases. The CDR3 has 11 residues. In DNA form, the CDR3 reads TGTGCCAGCACCTGGGCCGTCGAGCAGTACTTC. The encoded protein is CASTWAVEQYF.

This rearrangement joins TRBV29-1 to TRBJ2-7; 10 bases match TRBD1. From germline, CDR1 is SQVTM and CDR2 ANQGSEA. This CDR3 spans 16 amino acids. V dropped 4 bases and J dropped 7; count of bases not matched to a gene: 16. The CDR3 bases are TGCAGCGTTGGCAGGATCGGGACAGGGGACTTATGGGAGCAGTACTTC. Amino acid sequence: CSVGRIGTGDLWEQYF.

The chain combines TRBV7-3 with TRBJ2-1; 7 bases are shared with TRBD2. The J segment lost 4 bases and the V segment lost 0 bases, leaving 6 bases of the junction unmatched. CDR3 length equals 16 residues. The germline CDR1 and CDR2 sequences are SGHTA and FQGTGA. The chain's CDR3 is CASSLTLVGGYNEQFF. As DNA, the CDR3 is TGTGCCAGCAGCTTAACCTTAGTCGGGGGGTACAATGAGCAGTTCTTC.

The chain joins TRBV7-9 to TRBJ2-2, with D possibly matching TRBD1 (5 bases). This CDR3 is built from 14 residues. The V gene lost 4 bases and the J gene lost 5 bases, with 11 bases spanning the gap. Germline V gene sequence: CDR1 SEHNR, CDR2 FQNEAQ (reference sequence). The CDR3 region has the DNA TGTGCCAGCAGCTCCGGACACTCGACCGGGGAGCTGTTTTTT. It encodes CASSSGHSTGELFF.

This clone was observed a handful of times. The genes are TRBV24-1 and TRBJ2-2; TRBD1 is a possible D gene (6 bases). With 3 bases removed from V and 6 bases from J, the gap between germline ends came to 13 bases. Germline V gives CDR1 KGHDR, CDR2 SFDVKD. This CDR3 is 15 amino acids long. This CDR3 is CATSDHRVESGELFF. The DNA of the CDR3 is TGTGCCACCAGTGATCACAGGGTAGAGTCCGGGGAGCTGTTTTTT.

The chain links TRBV19 to TRBJ1-1; 9 bases are a match to TRBD1. V lost 5 bases to trimming and J lost 7 bases; unmatched junction nucleotides: 5. Germline values: CDR1 LNHDA, CDR2 SQIVND (reference sequence). The CDR3 loop spans 13 amino acids. The CDR3 loop is CASSPGTGNEAFF. DNA of the CDR3: TGTGCCAGTAGTCCCGGGACAGGGAATGAAGCTTTCTTT.

The V gene is TRBV20-1, the J gene TRBJ2-7; D uncertain. Trimming pared 3 bases from V and 4 bases from J, leaving 7 bases between. CDR3 length: 11 amino acids. Looked up from germline, CDR1 is DFQATT and CDR2 is SNEGSKA (reference sequence). DNA of the CDR3: TGCAGTGCTAGGGACCAGTACGAGCAGTACTTC. The encoded protein is CSARDQYEQYF.

This clone was detected only a few times. The rearrangement uses TRBV5-1 and TRBJ1-6; maybe TRBD1 (6 bases). There are 13 residues in the CDR3. The V and J ends lost 4 bases and 4 bases respectively, with 6 bases between them. Per germline, CDR1 SGHRS and CDR2 YFSETQ. CDR3 nucleotide sequence: TGCGCCAGCAGCCAGGGGTATAATTCACCCCTCCACTTT. Translating gives CASSQGYNSPLHF.

The V call is TRBV5-1, the J call TRBJ1-1; unclear D gene. Germline V gene sequence: CDR1 SGHRS, CDR2 YFSETQ. The V end was cut by 0 bases, the J end by 0 bases, with 3 bases between. This CDR3 is built from 13 residues. The DNA for the CDR3 is TGCGCCAGCAGCTTGGAGATGAACACTGAAGCTTTCTTT. It yields the protein CASSLEMNTEAFF.

The J gene is TRBJ1-1, the V gene TRBV11-2; D might be TRBD1 (6 bases). Germline CDR1 SGHAT, CDR2 FQNNGV. V was shortened by 5 bases and J by 7 bases, with 17 bases between the two germline ends. The CDR3 has 14 residues. Here the CDR3 DNA reads TGTGCCAGCAGCCCAGGACAGAACCTAATTGAAGCTTTCTTT. Protein sequence: CASSPGQNLIEAFF.

The gene calls are TRBV7-8 and TRBJ1-1; TRBD1 agrees at 7 bases. The CDR3 contains 14 residues. The germline V gene has CDR1 SGHVS and CDR2 FQNEAQ. The ends lost 6 bases at V and 6 bases at J; junction bases unmatched: 10. This CDR3 is CASRLQGGTSEAFF. CDR3 DNA sequence: TGTGCCAGCAGACTTCAGGGGGGCACTTCTGAAGCTTTCTTT. Variable domain in full (rest from reference TRBV7-8 and TRBJ1-1): GAGVSQSPRYKVAKRGQDVALRCDPISGHVSLFWYQQALGQGPEFLTYFQNEAQLDKSGLPSDRFFAERPEGSVSTLKIQRTQQEDSAVYLCASRLQGGTSEAFFGQGTRLTVV.

This sequence joins TRBV6-5 and TRBJ1-3; D possibly corresponds to TRBD1 (5 bases). Germline V lookup: CDR1 MNHEY, CDR2 SVGAGI. This CDR3 contains 13 residues. The V end was cut by 5 bases, the J end by 0 bases, with 5 bases between. CDR3 nucleotide sequence: TGTGCCAGCAGTCAGGGCTCTGGAAACACCATATATTTT. Amino acids: CASSQGSGNTIYF.

The chain carries TRBV30 and TRBJ1-2; 7 bases fit TRBD1. This CDR3 contains 14 residues. V lost 3 bases, J lost 8 bases, and 12 bases stayed unmatched. Per germline, CDR1 GTSNPN and CDR2 SVGIG (reference sequence). Written as DNA, the CDR3 is TGTGCCTGGAGCTCGTCGACAGGGAAGGGAGGCTACACCTTC. This translates into CAWSSSTGKGGYTF.

The chain has TRBV5-1 and TRBJ2-7; D possibly uses TRBD1 or TRBD2 (6 bases each). Trimming shortened V by 2 bases and J by 3 bases, and 18 bases separated the two germline ends. The V gene's germline CDR1 is SGHRS and CDR2 YFSETQ. This CDR3 region has 16 residues. CDR3 nucleotides: TGCGCCAGCAGCTTAAGGGGGGCTAAGATAGTCTACGAGCAGTACTTC. This gives the protein CASSLRGAKIVYEQYF.

V and J are TRBV19 and TRBJ1-5; the D is unclear. Germline CDR1 LNHDA, CDR2 SQIVND (reference sequence). V was clipped by 3 bases and J by 0 bases, with 6 bases between them. The length of the CDR3 is 14 residues. CDR3 in amino acids: CASSMLYSNQPQHF. The CDR3 region has the DNA TGTGCCAGTAGTATGTTGTATAGCAATCAGCCCCAGCATTTT.

In its sample, this clone was seen once. CDR3 sequence reads: CASSYSRADSYEQYF. The CDR3, as DNA: TGTGCCAGCAGTTACTCGCGCGCCGACTCCTACGAGCAGTACTTC. The J gene is TRBJ2-7, the V gene TRBV6-6; no definite D call. Germline V lookup: CDR1 MNHNY, CDR2 SVGAGI (reference sequence). The CDR3 is made up of 15 amino acids. V shed 0 bases and J shed 0 bases, with 9 bases lying between them.

V and J are TRBV6-5 and TRBJ2-2; 8 nucleotides match TRBD1. From germline, CDR1 is MNHEY and CDR2 SVGAGI. This CDR3 comprises 14 residues. J lost 6 bases, V lost 6 bases, and 6 bases had no gene match. The CDR3 protein is CASRRGQDPGELFF. The CDR3 bases are TGTGCCAGCAGAAGGGGACAGGACCCCGGGGAGCTGTTTTTT.

This clone is labeled large. The chain joins TRBV9 to TRBJ1-3; D is uncertain. Trimming removed 0 bases from V and 2 bases from J, with 6 bases in between. This CDR3 contains 14 residues. Germline CDR1 reads SGDLS; CDR2 reads YYNGEE. The CDR3 is CASSVDQPGNTIYF. CDR3 nucleotide sequence: TGTGCCAGCAGCGTAGACCAGCCTGGAAACACCATATATTTT.

The V call is TRBV19, the J call TRBJ1-1, with D perhaps TRBD1 (6 bases). The CDR3 spans 18 residues. Trimming removed 7 bases at V and 1 base at J, with 25 bases between. Germline V CDR1 and CDR2: LNHDA, SQIVND (reference sequence). CDR3 sequence (DNA): TGTGCCAGTAACCCACCCCCGGGGATAGGGGGAGGGAACACTGAAGCTTTCTTT. Its translation is CASNPPPGIGGGNTEAFF.

The chain carries TRBV28 and TRBJ1-2; weak D call: TRBD1 (5 bases). The CDR3 runs 14 residues. CDR1 and CDR2 (germline): MDHEN, SYDVKM. The V gene lost 3 bases and the J gene lost 4 bases, with 12 bases spanning the gap. This CDR3 reads CASSFMGTVYGYTF. The CDR3 DNA sequence: TGTGCCAGCAGTTTCATGGGGACCGTCTATGGCTACACCTTC.

Here the CDR3 reads CASSLDRNTGELFF. As DNA, the CDR3 is TGCGCCAGCAGCTTGGACAGGAACACCGGGGAGCTGTTTTTT. The chain employs TRBV5-1 and TRBJ2-2; D is uncertain. The CDR3 covers 14 residues. The V end was cut by 0 bases, the J end by 1 base, with 4 bases between. Germline-derived CDR1 and CDR2 are SGHRS and YFSETQ.